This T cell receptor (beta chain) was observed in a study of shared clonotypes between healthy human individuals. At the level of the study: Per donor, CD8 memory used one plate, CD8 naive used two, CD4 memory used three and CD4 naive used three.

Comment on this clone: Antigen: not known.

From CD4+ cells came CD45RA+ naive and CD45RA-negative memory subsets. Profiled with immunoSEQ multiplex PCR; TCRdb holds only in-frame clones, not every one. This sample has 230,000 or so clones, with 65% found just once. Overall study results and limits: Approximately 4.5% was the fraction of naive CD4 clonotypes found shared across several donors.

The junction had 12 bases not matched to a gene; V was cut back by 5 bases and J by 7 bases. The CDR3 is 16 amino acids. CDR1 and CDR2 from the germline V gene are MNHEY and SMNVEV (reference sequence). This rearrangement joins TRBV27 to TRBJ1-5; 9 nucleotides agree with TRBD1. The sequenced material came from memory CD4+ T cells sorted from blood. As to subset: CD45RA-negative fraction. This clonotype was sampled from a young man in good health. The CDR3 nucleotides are TGTGCCAGCAGTAGGACCGGGACAGGGAAGACACAGCCCCAGCATTTT. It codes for CASSRTGTGKTQPQHF.